Listed here are 18 T cell receptor beta chains from one sample, sequenced in a study of blood T cells in healthy people across ages. Primers used in a second PCR of roughly 6 to 12 cycles were a sample-barcoded 5' primer and a J-beta primer mix. TCRdb analysed the 5' RACE reads with MiXCR anew, one entry per CDR3 protein. The sample shows about a million distinct CDR3 sequences, roughly 52% of them seen only once. What was sequenced was blood. These receptors originate from a man aged 30 to 39 in good health.

This clonotype was recorded only once. This chain joins TRBV7-8 and TRBJ2-5; no reliable D call. Germline CDR1 and CDR2: SGHVS and FQNEAQ. This CDR3 comprises 14 residues. The CDR3 spells CVSSSHPGSETQYF. CDR3 bases: TGTGTTAGCAGCTCCCATCCCGGGTCAGAGACCCAGTACTTC.

The rearrangement uses TRBV9 and TRBJ1-2; D perhaps matches TRBD1 (5 bases). Trimming left V 0 bases short and J 4 bases short, with 13 bases between. The CDR3 loop spans 15 amino acids. CDR1 SGDLS and CDR2 YYNGEE come from the germline V gene. CDR3 loop: CASSVADRAIYGYTF. CDR3 sequence (DNA): TGTGCCAGCAGCGTAGCAGACAGAGCAATCTATGGCTACACCTTC. Supplemented by reference TRBV9 and TRBJ1-2, the full variable domain reads DSGVTQTPKHLITATGQRVTLRCSPRSGDLSVYWYQQSLDQGLQFLIQYYNGEERAKGNILERFSAQQFPDLHSELNLSSLELGDSALYFCASSVADRAIYGYTFGSGTRLTVV.

As regards this clonotype: Since a much larger clone is just one base distant, this may be a read error. This chain joins TRBV29-1 and TRBJ2-5; 9 bases agree with TRBD1. V lost 6 bases, J lost 11 bases, and 10 bases stayed unmatched. The V gene's germline CDR1 is SQVTM and CDR2 ANQGSEA. The CDR3 covers 12 residues. The CDR3 DNA follows: TGCAGCGTGGGACAGGGATACAATGAGCAGTACTTC. This translates into CSVGQGYNEQYF.

The CDR3 loop reads CSARQGPPGGYTF. CDR3 bases: TGCAGTGCTAGACAGGGGCCCCCGGGAGGCTACACCTTC. This chain connects TRBV20-1 to TRBJ1-2, with D possibly matching TRBD1 (6 bases). V shed 2 bases and J shed 8 bases, with 15 bases lying between them. Germline V gives CDR1 DFQATT, CDR2 SNEGSKA (reference sequence). This CDR3 is built from 13 residues.

The V and J genes are TRBV20-1 and TRBJ2-7; the D is unclear. The CDR3 spans 15 residues. V lost 0 bases, J lost 1 base, and 13 bases lay in between. Germline loops: CDR1 DFQATT, CDR2 SNEGSKA (reference sequence). DNA for the CDR3: TGCAGTGCTAGAGACTTTCGCACACCTTCCTACGAGCAGTACTTC. Translation: CSARDFRTPSYEQYF.

This chain connects TRBV11-3 to TRBJ2-1, with D possibly being TRBD2 (6 bases). The ends were cut back, 1 base at V and 6 bases at J, with 13 bases in the middle. The CDR3 spans 15 residues. From germline, CDR1 is SGHNT and CDR2 YENEEA. As DNA, the CDR3 is TGTGCCAGCAGCTTAGCCCCGGTGCGGGGCAATGAGCAGTTCTTC. This sequence encodes CASSLAPVRGNEQFF.

J is TRBJ1-2 and V is TRBV5-6; D unclear. Trimming left V 0 bases short and J 8 bases short, with 14 bases between. Germline-derived CDR1 and CDR2 are SGHDT and YYEEEE. The CDR3 is made up of 14 amino acids. In DNA form, the CDR3 reads TGTGCCAGCAGCTTGGGACCGTCATTTGGAGGCTACACCTTC. This encodes CASSLGPSFGGYTF.

The rearrangement joins TRBV7-3 to TRBJ1-1, with no clear D. From germline, CDR1 is SGHTA and CDR2 FQGTGA. With 1 base removed from V and 4 bases from J, the gap between germline ends came to 10 bases. This CDR3 is built from 14 residues. CDR3 in DNA: TGTGCCAGCAGCTTAATTGGGTCCGGCACTGAAGCTTTCTTT. Amino acids: CASSLIGSGTEAFF.

This clonotype was detected a few times. The CDR3 sequence: CASSTGAFRGNTQYF. CDR3 nucleotides: TGTGCCAGCAGCACTGGGGCCTTTAGGGGGAATACGCAGTATTTT. This chain connects TRBV11-2 to TRBJ2-3; D possibly corresponds to TRBD1 (6 bases). The V end was cut by 5 bases, the J end by 7 bases, with 19 bases between. Looked up from germline, CDR1 is SGHAT and CDR2 is FQNNGV. The CDR3 totals 15 residues.

For the CDR3, the DNA is TGTGCCAGCAGTCCCGCCGGGAGGGGCTACAATGAGCAGTTCTTC. Its translation: CASSPAGRGYNEQFF. This chain joins TRBV6-2 or TRBV6-3 and TRBJ2-1, with TRBD2 matching 8 bases. The CDR3 covers 15 residues. Trimming at V came to 5 bases and at J to 3 bases, leaving 6 bases not matched to a gene. The germline gives CDR1 MNHEY, CDR2 SVGEGT.

This chain joins TRBV15 and TRBJ2-7, with D possibly matching TRBD2 (5 bases). The CDR3 runs 15 residues. Trimming took off 4 bases at V and 0 bases at J, with 13 bases between the two ends. Germline V gene data show CDR1 as LNHNV and CDR2 as YYDKDF (reference sequence). For the CDR3, the DNA is TGTGCCACCAGCATTACGGCAGCGGTCTCCTACGAGCAGTACTTC. Translating it yields CATSITAAVSYEQYF.

This clonotype was detected a few times. This chain links TRBV20-1 with TRBJ2-7; 9 bases match TRBD1. CDR1 DFQATT and CDR2 SNEGSKA come from the germline V gene (reference sequence). The junction had 5 bases not matched to a gene; V was cut back by 6 bases and J by 2 bases. This CDR3 is 13 amino acids long. CDR3 coding DNA: TGCAGTGCACGACAGGGGGTAACCTACGAGCAGTACTTC. Residues: CSARQGVTYEQYF.

This sequence joins TRBV6-1 and TRBJ1-1, with 9 bases matching TRBD1. The CDR3 spans 20 residues. The J segment lost 0 bases and the V segment lost 6 bases, leaving 20 bases of the junction unmatched. Germline V gives CDR1 MNHNS, CDR2 SASEGT. CDR3 loop: CASRPSTGTGRHRMNTEAFF. CDR3 nucleotide sequence: TGTGCCAGCAGACCCTCCACCGGGACAGGGAGGCACCGTATGAACACTGAAGCTTTCTTT.

J is TRBJ2-3 and V is TRBV5-4; D gene uncertain. Trimming left V 0 bases short and J 1 base short, with 9 bases between. This CDR3 comprises 15 residues. Looked up from germline, CDR1 is SGHNT and CDR2 is YYREEE (reference sequence). The CDR3 DNA sequence: TGTGCCAGCAGCTTGGTGAACCTAGGCACAGATACGCAGTATTTT. The encoded protein is CASSLVNLGTDTQYF.

This clonotype was seen only a few times. This chain joins TRBV29-1 and TRBJ2-3; D is unclear. The V end was cut by 2 bases, the J end by 1 base, with 10 bases between. The CDR3 runs to 14 residues. Germline-derived CDR1 and CDR2 are SQVTM and ANQGSEA. DNA of the CDR3: TGCAGCGTTGAATATATGCAGGGCACAGATACGCAGTATTTT. Translated: CSVEYMQGTDTQYF.

Of note for this clonotype: One base away lies a much larger clone, so this may be a sequencing read error. The rearrangement joins TRBV30 to TRBJ1-2; 9 nucleotides agree with TRBD1. The CDR3 runs to 14 residues. The germline V gene has CDR1 GTSNPN and CDR2 SVGIG (reference sequence). CDR3: CAWRLDRGIYSYTF. In DNA form, the CDR3 reads TGTGCCTGGAGGTTGGACAGGGGCATCTATAGCTACACCTTC.

This chain links TRBV6-2 or TRBV6-3 with TRBJ2-5, with TRBD2 matching 11 bases. This CDR3 has 13 amino acids. Per germline, CDR1 MNHEY and CDR2 SVGEGT. V was clipped by 5 bases and J by 9 bases; unmatched bases: 5. The CDR3 here is CASSRPGLAAQYF. For the CDR3, the DNA is TGTGCCAGCAGTCGACCGGGACTAGCGGCCCAGTACTTC.

This clonotype occurred a few times. The genes are TRBV29-1 and TRBJ1-2, with TRBD1 as a possible D gene (6 bases). Trimming cost V 6 bases and J 4 bases, with 18 bases left between them. The CDR3 covers 14 residues. Looked up from germline, CDR1 is SQVTM and CDR2 is ANQGSEA. CDR3 sequence reads: CSVPDTGRGYGYTF. In nucleotides, the CDR3 is TGCAGCGTCCCTGATACAGGGCGAGGCTATGGCTACACCTTC.